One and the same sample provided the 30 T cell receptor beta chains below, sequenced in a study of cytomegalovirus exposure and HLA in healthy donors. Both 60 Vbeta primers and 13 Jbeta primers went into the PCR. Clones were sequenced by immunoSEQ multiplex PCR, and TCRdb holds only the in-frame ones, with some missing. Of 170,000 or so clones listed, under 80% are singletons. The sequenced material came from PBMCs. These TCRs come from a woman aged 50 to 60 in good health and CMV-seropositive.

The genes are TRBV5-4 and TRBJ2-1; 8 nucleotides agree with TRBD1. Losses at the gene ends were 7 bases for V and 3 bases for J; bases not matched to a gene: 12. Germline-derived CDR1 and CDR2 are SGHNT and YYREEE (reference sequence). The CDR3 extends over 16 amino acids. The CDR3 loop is CASQPTTGENYNEQFF. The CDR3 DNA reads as TGTGCCAGCCAGCCAACGACAGGGGAAAACTACAATGAGCAGTTCTTC. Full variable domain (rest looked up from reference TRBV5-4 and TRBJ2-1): ETGVTQSPTHLIKTRGQQVTLRCSSQSGHNTVSWYQQALGQGPQFIFQYYREEENGRGNFPPRFSGLQFPNYSSELNVNALELDDSALYLCASQPTTGENYNEQFFGPGTRLTVL.

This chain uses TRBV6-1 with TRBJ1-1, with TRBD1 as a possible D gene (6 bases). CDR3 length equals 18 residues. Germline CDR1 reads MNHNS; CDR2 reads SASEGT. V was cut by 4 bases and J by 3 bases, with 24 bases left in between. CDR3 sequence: CASSVLLGGLKGHTEAFF. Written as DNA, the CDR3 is TGTGCCAGCAGTGTCTTGCTAGGGGGTCTGAAGGGTCACACTGAAGCTTTCTTT.

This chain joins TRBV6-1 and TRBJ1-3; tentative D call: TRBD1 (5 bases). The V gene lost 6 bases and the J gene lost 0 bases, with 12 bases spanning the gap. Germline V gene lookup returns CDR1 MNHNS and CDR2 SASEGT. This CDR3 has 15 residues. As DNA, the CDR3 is TGTGCCAGCAGGCGGGACGCCACCTCTGGAAACACCATATATTTT. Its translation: CASRRDATSGNTIYF.

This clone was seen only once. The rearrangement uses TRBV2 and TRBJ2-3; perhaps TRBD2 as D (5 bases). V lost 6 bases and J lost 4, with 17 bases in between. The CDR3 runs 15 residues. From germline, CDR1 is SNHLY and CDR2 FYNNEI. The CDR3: CASRVGSGRSDTQYF. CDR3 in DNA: TGTGCCAGCAGGGTGGGGAGCGGTCGGTCAGATACGCAGTATTTT.

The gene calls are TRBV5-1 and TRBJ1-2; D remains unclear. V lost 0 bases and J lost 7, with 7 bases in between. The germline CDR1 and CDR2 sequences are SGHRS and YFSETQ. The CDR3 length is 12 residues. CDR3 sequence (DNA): TGCGCCAGCAGCTTGGATGGCGGTGGCTACACCTTC. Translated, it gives CASSLDGGGYTF.

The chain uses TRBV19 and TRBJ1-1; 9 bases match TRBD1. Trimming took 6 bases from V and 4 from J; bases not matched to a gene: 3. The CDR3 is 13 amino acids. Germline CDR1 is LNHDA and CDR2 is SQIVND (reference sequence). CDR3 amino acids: CASSLQGATEAFF. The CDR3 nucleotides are TGTGCCAGTAGCCTACAGGGGGCCACTGAAGCTTTCTTT.

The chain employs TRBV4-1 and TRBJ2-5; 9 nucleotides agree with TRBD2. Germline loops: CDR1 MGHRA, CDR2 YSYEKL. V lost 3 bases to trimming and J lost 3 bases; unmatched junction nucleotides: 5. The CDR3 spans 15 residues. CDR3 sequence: CASSHPGLAEETQYF. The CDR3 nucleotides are TGCGCCAGCAGCCACCCGGGACTAGCAGAAGAGACCCAGTACTTC.

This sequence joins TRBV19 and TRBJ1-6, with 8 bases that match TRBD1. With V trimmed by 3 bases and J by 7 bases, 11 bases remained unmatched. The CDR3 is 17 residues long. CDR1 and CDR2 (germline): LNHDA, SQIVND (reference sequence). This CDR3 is CASSIGIGQGRNSPLHF. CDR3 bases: TGTGCCAGTAGTATTGGTATAGGACAGGGAAGAAATTCACCCCTCCACTTT. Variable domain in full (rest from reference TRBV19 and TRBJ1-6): DGGITQSPKYLFRKEGQNVTLSCEQNLNHDAMYWYRQDPGQGLRLIYYSQIVNDFQKGDIAEGYSVSREKKESFPLTVTSAQKNPTAFYLCASSIGIGQGRNSPLHFGNGTRLTVT.

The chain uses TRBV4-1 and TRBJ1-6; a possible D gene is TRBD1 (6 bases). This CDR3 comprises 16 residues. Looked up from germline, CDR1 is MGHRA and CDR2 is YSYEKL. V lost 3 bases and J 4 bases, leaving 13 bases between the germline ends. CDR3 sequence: CASSQDGQSYNSPLHF. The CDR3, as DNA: TGCGCCAGCAGCCAGGATGGACAGTCGTATAATTCACCCCTCCACTTT.

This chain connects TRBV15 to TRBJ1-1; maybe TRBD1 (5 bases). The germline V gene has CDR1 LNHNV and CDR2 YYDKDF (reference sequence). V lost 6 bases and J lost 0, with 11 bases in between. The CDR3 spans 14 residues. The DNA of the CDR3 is TGTGCCACCAGGATGGGGGGGATGAACACTGAAGCTTTCTTT. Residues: CATRMGGMNTEAFF.

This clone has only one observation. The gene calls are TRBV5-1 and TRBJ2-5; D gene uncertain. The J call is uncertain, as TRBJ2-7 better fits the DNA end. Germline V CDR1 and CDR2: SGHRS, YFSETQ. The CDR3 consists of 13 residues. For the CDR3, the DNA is TGCGCCAGCAGTCTCACCTCGCGGTACGAGCAGTACTTC. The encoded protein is CASSLTSRYEQYF.

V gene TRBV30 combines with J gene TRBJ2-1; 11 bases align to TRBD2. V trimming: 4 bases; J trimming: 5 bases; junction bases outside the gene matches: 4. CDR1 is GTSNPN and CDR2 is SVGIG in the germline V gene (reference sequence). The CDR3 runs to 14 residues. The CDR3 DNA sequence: TGTGCCTGGAATAGCGGGGGGGATCACAATGAGCAGTTCTTC. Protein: CAWNSGGDHNEQFF.

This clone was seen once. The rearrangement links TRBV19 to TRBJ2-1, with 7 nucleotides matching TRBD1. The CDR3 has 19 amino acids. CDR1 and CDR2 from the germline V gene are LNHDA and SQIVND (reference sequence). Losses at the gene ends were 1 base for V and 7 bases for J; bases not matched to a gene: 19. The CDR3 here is CASSIANPTGAGPPNEQFF. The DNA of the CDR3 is TGTGCCAGTAGTATAGCAAACCCCACAGGGGCTGGCCCACCTAATGAGCAGTTCTTC.

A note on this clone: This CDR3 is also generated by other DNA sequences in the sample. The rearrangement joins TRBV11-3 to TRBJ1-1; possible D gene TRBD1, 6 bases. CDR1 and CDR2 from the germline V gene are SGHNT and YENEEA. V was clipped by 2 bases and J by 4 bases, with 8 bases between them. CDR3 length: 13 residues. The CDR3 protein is CASSLSRGTEAFF. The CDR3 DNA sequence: TGTGCCAGCAGCTTATCCAGGGGCACTGAAGCTTTCTTT.

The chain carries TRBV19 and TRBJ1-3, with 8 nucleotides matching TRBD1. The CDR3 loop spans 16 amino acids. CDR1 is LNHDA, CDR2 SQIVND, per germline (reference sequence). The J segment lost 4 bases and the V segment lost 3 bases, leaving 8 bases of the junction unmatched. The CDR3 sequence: CASSMKQGARGNTIYF. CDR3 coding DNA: TGTGCCAGTAGTATGAAGCAGGGGGCGAGGGGAAACACCATATATTTT.

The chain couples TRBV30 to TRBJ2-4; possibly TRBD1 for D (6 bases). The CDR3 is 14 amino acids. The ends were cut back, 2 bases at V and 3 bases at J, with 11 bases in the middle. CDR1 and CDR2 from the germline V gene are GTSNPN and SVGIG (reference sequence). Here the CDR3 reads CAWSMGAGKNIQYF. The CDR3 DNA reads TGTGCCTGGAGTATGGGGGCCGGCAAAAACATTCAGTACTTC.

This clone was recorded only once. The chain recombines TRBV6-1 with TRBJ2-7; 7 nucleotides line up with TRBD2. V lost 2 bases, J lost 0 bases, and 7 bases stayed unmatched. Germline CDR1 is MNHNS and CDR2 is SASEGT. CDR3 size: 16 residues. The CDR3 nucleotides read TGTGCCAGCAGTGAATCGGGGAGGGGTAGCTCCTACGAGCAGTACTTC. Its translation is CASSESGRGSSYEQYF.

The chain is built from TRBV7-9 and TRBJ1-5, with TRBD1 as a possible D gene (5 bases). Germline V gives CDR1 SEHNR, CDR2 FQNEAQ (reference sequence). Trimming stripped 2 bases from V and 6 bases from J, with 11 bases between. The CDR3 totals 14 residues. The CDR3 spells CASSLQGVSQPQHF. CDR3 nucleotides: TGTGCCAGCAGCTTACAAGGGGTTTCTCAGCCCCAGCATTTT.

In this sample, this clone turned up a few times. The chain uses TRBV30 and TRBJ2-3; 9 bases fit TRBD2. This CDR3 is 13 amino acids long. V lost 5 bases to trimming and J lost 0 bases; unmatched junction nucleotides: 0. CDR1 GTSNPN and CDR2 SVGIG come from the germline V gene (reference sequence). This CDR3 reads CAWGLASTDTQYF. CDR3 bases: TGTGCCTGGGGACTAGCGAGCACAGATACGCAGTATTTT.

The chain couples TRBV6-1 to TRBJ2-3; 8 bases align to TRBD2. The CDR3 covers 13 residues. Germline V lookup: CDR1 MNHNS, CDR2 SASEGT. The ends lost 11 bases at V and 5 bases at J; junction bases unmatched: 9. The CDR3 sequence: CALSSGMEDTQYF. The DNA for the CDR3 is TGTGCCCTTAGTAGCGGGATGGAAGATACGCAGTATTTT.

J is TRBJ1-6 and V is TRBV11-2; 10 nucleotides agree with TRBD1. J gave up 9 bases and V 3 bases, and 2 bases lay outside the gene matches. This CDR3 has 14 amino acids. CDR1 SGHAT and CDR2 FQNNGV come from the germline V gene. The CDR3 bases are TGTGCCAGCAGCTTTGGGACAGGGGCTTCACCCCTCCACTTT. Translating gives CASSFGTGASPLHF.

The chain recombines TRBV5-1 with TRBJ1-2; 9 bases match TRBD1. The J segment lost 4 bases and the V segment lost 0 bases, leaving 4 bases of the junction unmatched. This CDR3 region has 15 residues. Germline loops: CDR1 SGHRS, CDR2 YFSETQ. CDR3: CASSLAVGQGYGYTF. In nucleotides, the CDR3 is TGCGCCAGCAGCTTGGCCGTGGGACAGGGCTATGGCTACACCTTC. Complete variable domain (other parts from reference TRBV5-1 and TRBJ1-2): KAGVTQTPRYLIKTRGQQVTLSCSPISGHRSVSWYQQTPGQGLQFLFEYFSETQRNKGNFPGRFSGRQFSNSRSEMNVSTLELGDSALYLCASSLAVGQGYGYTFGSGTRLTVV.

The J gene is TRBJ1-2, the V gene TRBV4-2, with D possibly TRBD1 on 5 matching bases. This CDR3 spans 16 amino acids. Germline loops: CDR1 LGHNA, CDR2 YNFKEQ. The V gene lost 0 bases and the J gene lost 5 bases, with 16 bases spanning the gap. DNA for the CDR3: TGTGCCAGCAGCCAAGATGCGGCCAGGGTGGGATATGGCTACACCTTC. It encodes CASSQDAARVGYGYTF.

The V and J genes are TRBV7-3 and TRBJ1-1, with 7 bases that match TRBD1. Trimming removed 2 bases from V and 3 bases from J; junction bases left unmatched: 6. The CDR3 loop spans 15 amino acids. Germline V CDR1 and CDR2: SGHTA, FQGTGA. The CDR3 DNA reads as TGTGCCAGCAGCTTATATCCCGACAGGGACACTGAAGCTTTCTTT. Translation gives CASSLYPDRDTEAFF.

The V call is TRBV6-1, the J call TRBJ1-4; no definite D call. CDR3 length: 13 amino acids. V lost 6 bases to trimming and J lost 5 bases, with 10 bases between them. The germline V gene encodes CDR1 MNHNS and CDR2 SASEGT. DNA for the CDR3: TGTGCCAGCAGGGTAAGGGAGAATGAAAAACTGTTTTTT. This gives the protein CASRVRENEKLFF.

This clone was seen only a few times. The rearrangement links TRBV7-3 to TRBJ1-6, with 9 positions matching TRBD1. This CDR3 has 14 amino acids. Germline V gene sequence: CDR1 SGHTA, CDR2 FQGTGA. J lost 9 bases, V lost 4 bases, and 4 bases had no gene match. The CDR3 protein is CASSSTGGGSPLHF. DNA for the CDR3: TGTGCCAGCAGCTCGACAGGGGGGGGTTCACCCCTCCACTTT.

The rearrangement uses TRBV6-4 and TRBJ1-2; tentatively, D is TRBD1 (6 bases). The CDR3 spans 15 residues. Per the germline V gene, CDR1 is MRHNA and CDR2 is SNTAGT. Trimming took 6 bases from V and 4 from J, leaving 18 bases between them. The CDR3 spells CASRKTGSQFYGYTF. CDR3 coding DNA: TGTGCCAGCAGGAAGACAGGATCCCAATTCTATGGCTACACCTTC.

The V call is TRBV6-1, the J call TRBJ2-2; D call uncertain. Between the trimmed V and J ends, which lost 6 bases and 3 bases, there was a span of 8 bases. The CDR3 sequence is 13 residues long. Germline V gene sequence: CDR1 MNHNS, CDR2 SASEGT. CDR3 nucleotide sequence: TGTGCCAGCAGGATGCGCTACACCGGGGAGCTGTTTTTT. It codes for CASRMRYTGELFF.

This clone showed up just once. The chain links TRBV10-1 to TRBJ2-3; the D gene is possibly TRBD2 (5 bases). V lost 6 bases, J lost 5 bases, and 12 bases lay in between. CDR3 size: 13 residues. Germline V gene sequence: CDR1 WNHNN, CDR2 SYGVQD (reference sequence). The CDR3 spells CASSTLEGDTQYF. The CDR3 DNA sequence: TGCGCCAGCAGCACGCTAGAGGGAGATACGCAGTATTTT.

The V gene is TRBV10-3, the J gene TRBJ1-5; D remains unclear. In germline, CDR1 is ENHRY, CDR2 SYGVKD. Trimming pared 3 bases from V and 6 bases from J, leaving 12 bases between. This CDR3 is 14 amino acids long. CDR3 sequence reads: CAISERGGGQPQHF. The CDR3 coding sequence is TGTGCCATCAGTGAAAGAGGTGGTGGTCAGCCCCAGCATTTT.